A single sample is the source of the 21 T cell receptor beta chains below, sequenced in a study of Graves' ophthalmopathy and Graves' hyperthyroidism. From RNA, the CDR3 regions of TCR beta chains were amplified and sequenced. Amplification began with first-round RT-PCR using HTBI primers, then second-round multiplex PCR was performed. One entry per CDR3 protein results from TCRdb running MiXCR on the multiplex PCR reads. Of about 700,000 distinct CDR3 sequences in the sample, roughly 39% are singletons; the top ten hold roughly 3%. The sequenced material came from peripheral blood. All receptors come from an adult man with Graves' ophthalmopathy.

This clonotype was detected ten times or more. This chain connects TRBV29-1 to TRBJ1-1; D possibly corresponds to TRBD1 (6 bases). This CDR3 has 17 amino acids. V shed 1 base and J shed 4 bases, with 22 bases lying between them. CDR1 SQVTM and CDR2 ANQGSEA come from the germline V gene. The CDR3 coding sequence is TGCAGCGTTGAAGGCGCAACACTAAACAGGGCGGGCACTGAAGCTTTCTTT. It codes for CSVEGATLNRAGTEAFF.

J is TRBJ1-5 and V is TRBV20-1; 7 bases align to TRBD1. Germline CDR1 reads DFQATT; CDR2 reads SNEGSKA (reference sequence). The CDR3 is 13 amino acids. V lost 5 bases and J lost 4; bases outside the gene matches: 5. CDR3 nucleotide sequence: TGCAGTGCTCGCAGGGACAGTAATCAGCCCCAGCATTTT. This sequence encodes CSARRDSNQPQHF.

The rearrangement joins TRBV19 to TRBJ1-5; D is possibly TRBD1 (6 bases). The V end lost 10 bases, the J end lost 2 bases, and 18 bases lay between the germline ends. Germline CDR1 and CDR2: LNHDA and SQIVND (reference sequence). The CDR3 totals 15 residues. CDR3 loop: CATKNRVYGNQPQHF. The CDR3 DNA follows: TGTGCCACCAAGAACAGGGTTTATGGCAATCAGCCCCAGCATTTT.

This clonotype was seen just once. This chain uses TRBV10-3 with TRBJ1-5, with D possibly being TRBD1 (6 bases). The germline CDR1 and CDR2 sequences are ENHRY and SYGVKD. Trimming removed 3 bases from V and 6 bases from J, with 12 bases in between. The CDR3 runs 14 residues. CDR3 loop: CAISEIQGTQPQHF. Here the CDR3 DNA reads TGTGCCATCAGTGAAATACAGGGAACTCAGCCCCAGCATTTT.

This clonotype was counted only a few times. The chain recombines TRBV20-1 with TRBJ1-2, with a possible D match to TRBD1 (5 bases). Per germline, CDR1 DFQATT and CDR2 SNEGSKA (reference sequence). V lost 1 base, J lost 5 bases, and 17 bases lay in between. The CDR3 is 15 amino acids. The CDR3 bases are TGCAGTGCTAGAGCAAAGGGAACACAGGAATATGGCTACACCTTC. This translates into CSARAKGTQEYGYTF.

This clonotype was counted many times. V gene TRBV12-3 or TRBV12-4 combines with J gene TRBJ2-7; 7 positions match TRBD2. Trimming cost V 5 bases and J 6 bases; bases outside gene matches: 10. The CDR3 length is 14 residues. The CDR3 nucleotides read TGTGCCAGCAGTCACAACAAGGGGAGGGGCGAGCAGTACTTC. Translated: CASSHNKGRGEQYF.

The chain has TRBV12-3 or TRBV12-4 and TRBJ2-5, with 12 bases lining up with TRBD2. V was clipped by 4 bases and J by 7 bases; unmatched bases: 7. The CDR3 totals 15 residues. The CDR3 bases are TGTGCCAGCAGTTCAACTAGCGGGGGGTCGGGGACCCAGTACTTC. Its translation is CASSSTSGGSGTQYF.

A note on this clonotype: This could be a read error, since a much larger clone is one nucleotide away. Since the CDR3 does not end with the conserved phenylalanine or tryptophan, this likely comes from a read error. This chain uses TRBV7-9 with TRBJ2-7; 8 bases match TRBD1. This CDR3 spans 15 amino acids. V was clipped by 5 bases and J by 1 base; unmatched bases: 7. Germline V lookup: CDR1 SEHNR, CDR2 FQNEAQ (reference sequence). CDR3 in DNA: TGTGCCAGCAGCCAAGACAGGGGCCAGTCCTACGAGCAGTACTGC. As protein: CASSQDRGQSYEQYC.

The chain combines TRBV18 with TRBJ1-3, with D possibly matching TRBD1 (6 bases). The CDR3 length is 14 residues. V was pared by 10 bases and J by 0 bases, with 13 bases between. Germline values: CDR1 KGHSH, CDR2 LQKENI. CDR3 in DNA: TGTGCCACCACGACAGGACGCTCTGGAAACACCATATATTTT. Translated, it gives CATTTGRSGNTIYF.

This clonotype came up many times. V usage is TRBV10-3 and J usage is TRBJ2-5, with D perhaps TRBD2 (5 bases). The V and J ends lost 4 bases and 3 bases respectively, with 9 bases between them. This CDR3 has 13 amino acids. Germline assignment: CDR1 ENHRY and CDR2 SYGVKD. The CDR3 bases are TGTGCCATCAGTGCACAGAGGGAAGAGACCCAGTACTTC. Its translation: CAISAQREETQYF.

This clonotype came up many times. The rearrangement links TRBV7-3 to TRBJ2-2; 9 bases match TRBD2. The CDR3 loop spans 17 amino acids. J gave up 6 bases and V 5 bases, and 13 bases lay outside the gene matches. Germline V CDR1 and CDR2: SGHTA, FQGTGA. The chain's CDR3 is CASSANVLRGGSGELFF. The CDR3 nucleotides read TGTGCCAGCAGCGCCAACGTGTTGCGGGGGGGCTCCGGGGAGCTGTTTTTT.

The sample holds a few counts of this clonotype. The chain has TRBV20-1 and TRBJ2-7, with 7 positions matching TRBD2. The CDR3 consists of 14 residues. J was trimmed by 2 bases and V by 1 base; bases with no gene match: 5. The germline gives CDR1 DFQATT, CDR2 SNEGSKA (reference sequence). This CDR3 reads CSARAGTTTYEQYF. Here the CDR3 DNA reads TGCAGTGCTAGAGCCGGGACTACTACCTACGAGCAGTACTTC.

The sample holds many counts of this clonotype. The V gene is TRBV5-8, the J gene TRBJ1-2; TRBD1 agrees at 7 bases. This CDR3 contains 13 residues. Per the germline V gene, CDR1 is SGHTS and CDR2 is YDEGEE. Germline trimming cut 2 bases from V and 11 bases from J; bases unmatched to any gene: 9. The CDR3 is CASSFGTAPGYTF. The CDR3 DNA reads as TGTGCCAGCAGCTTTGGGACAGCCCCGGGGTACACCTTC. Full variable domain (remainder filled in from reference TRBV5-8 and TRBJ1-2): EAGVTQSPTHLIKTRGQQATLRCSPISGHTSVYWYQQALGLGLQFLLWYDEGEERNRGNFPPRFSGRQFPNYSSELNVNALELEDSALYLCASSFGTAPGYTFGSGTRLTVV.

This chain links TRBV7-9 with TRBJ2-2; D is uncertain. This CDR3 contains 14 residues. V was shortened by 6 bases and J by 6 bases, with 14 bases between the two germline ends. The germline CDR1 and CDR2 sequences are SEHNR and FQNEAQ (reference sequence). This chain's CDR3 is CASSTNPPSGELFF. The CDR3 DNA follows: TGTGCCAGCAGTACCAACCCACCCTCCGGGGAGCTGTTTTTT.

Comments on this clonotype: Given the absence of the conserved phenylalanine or tryptophan at the CDR3 end, a read error is likely. V is TRBV5-6 and J is TRBJ2-5; 10 positions match TRBD2. V gave up 4 bases and J gave up 7 bases; unmatched junction bases: 4. CDR3 size: 13 residues. Germline assignment: CDR1 SGHDT and CDR2 YYEEEE. CDR3 protein: CASSKAGGGTQYV. CDR3 DNA: TGTGCCAGCAGCAAAGCGGGAGGGGGGACCCAGTACGTC.

This clonotype came up many times. The chain couples TRBV7-2 to TRBJ1-2, with 9 bases matching TRBD1. V trimming: 1 base; J trimming: 4 bases; junction bases outside the gene matches: 4. Germline lookup yields CDR1 SGHTA and CDR2 FQGNSA. The CDR3 runs to 15 residues. Here the CDR3 reads CASSLGDRVPYGYTF. In DNA form, the CDR3 reads TGTGCCAGCAGCTTAGGGGACAGGGTACCCTATGGCTACACCTTC.

This clonotype was observed a handful of times. Here the CDR3 reads CASSQEEPSRVEKLFF. CDR3 sequence (DNA): TGTGCCAGCAGCCAAGAGGAGCCTTCAAGGGTTGAAAAACTGTTTTTT. The chain has TRBV5-5 and TRBJ1-4; D is ambiguous. Per the germline V gene, CDR1 is SGHKS and CDR2 is YYEKEE (reference sequence). The CDR3 spans 16 residues. V was pared by 4 bases and J by 7 bases, with 20 bases between. Based on the CDR3 plus reference TRBV5-5 and TRBJ1-4, the full variable domain is DAGVTQSPTHLIKTRGQQVTLRCSPISGHKSVSWYQQVLGQGPQFIFQYYEKEERGRGNFPDRFSARQFPNYSSELNVNALLLGDSALYLCASSQEEPSRVEKLFFGSGTQLSVL.

The chain carries TRBV15 and TRBJ1-5; 7 bases are a match to TRBD1. The germline CDR1 and CDR2 sequences are LNHNV and YYDKDF (reference sequence). V dropped 3 bases and J dropped 2; count of bases not matched to a gene: 4. The CDR3 length is 15 residues. CDR3 loop: CATSSPGQRNQPQHF. The CDR3 coding sequence is TGTGCCACCAGCAGCCCGGGACAGCGCAATCAGCCCCAGCATTTT. Complete variable domain (other parts from reference TRBV15 and TRBJ1-5): DAMVIQNPRYQVTQFGKPVTLSCSQTLNHNVMYWYQQKSSQAPKLLFHYYDKDFNNEADTPDNFQSRRPNTSFCFLDIRSPGLGDTAMYLCATSSPGQRNQPQHFGDGTRLSIL.

The chain couples TRBV15 to TRBJ2-3; the match to TRBD1 covers 8 bases. This CDR3 contains 15 residues. CDR1 and CDR2 from the germline V gene are LNHNV and YYDKDF (reference sequence). V lost 4 bases, J lost 3 bases, and 6 bases stayed unmatched. CDR3 protein: CATSKGQGSTDTQYF. CDR3 DNA: TGTGCCACCAGCAAAGGACAGGGTTCGACAGATACGCAGTATTTT.

J is TRBJ1-5 and V is TRBV6-1; 7 nucleotides agree with TRBD1. The CDR3 extends over 17 amino acids. With V trimmed by 5 bases and J by 6 bases, 16 bases remained unmatched. The germline CDR1 and CDR2 sequences are MNHNS and SASEGT. CDR3 sequence (DNA): TGTGCCAGCAGTTACCAAAACAGTAGACAGGGCCCTCAGCCCCAGCATTTT. This translates into CASSYQNSRQGPQPQHF.

This CDR3 is CASSPDRANTEAFF. CDR3 DNA: TGTGCCAGTAGCCCCGACAGGGCGAACACTGAAGCTTTCTTT. The chain carries TRBV19 and TRBJ1-1; 7 positions agree with TRBD1. This CDR3 contains 14 residues. Trimming took 6 bases from V and 1 from J; bases not matched to a gene: 5. Germline V CDR1 and CDR2: LNHDA, SQIVND (reference sequence).